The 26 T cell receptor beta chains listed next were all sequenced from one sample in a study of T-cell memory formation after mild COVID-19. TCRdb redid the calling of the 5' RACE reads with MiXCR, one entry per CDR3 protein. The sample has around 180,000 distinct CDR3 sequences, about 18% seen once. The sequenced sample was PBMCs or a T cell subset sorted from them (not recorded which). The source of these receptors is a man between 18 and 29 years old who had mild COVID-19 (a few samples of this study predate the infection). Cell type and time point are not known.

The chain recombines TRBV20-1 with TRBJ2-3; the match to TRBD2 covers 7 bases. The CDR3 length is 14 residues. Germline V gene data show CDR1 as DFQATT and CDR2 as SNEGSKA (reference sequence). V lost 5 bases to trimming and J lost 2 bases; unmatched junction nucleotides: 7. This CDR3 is CSAPAGVNTDTQYF. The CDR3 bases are TGCAGTGCTCCGGCGGGGGTAAACACAGATACGCAGTATTTT.

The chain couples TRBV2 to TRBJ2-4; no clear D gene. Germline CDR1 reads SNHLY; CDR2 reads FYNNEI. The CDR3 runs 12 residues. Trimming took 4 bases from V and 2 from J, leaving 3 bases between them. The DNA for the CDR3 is TGTGCCAGCAGTGCTACCAAAAACATTCAGTACTTC. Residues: CASSATKNIQYF.

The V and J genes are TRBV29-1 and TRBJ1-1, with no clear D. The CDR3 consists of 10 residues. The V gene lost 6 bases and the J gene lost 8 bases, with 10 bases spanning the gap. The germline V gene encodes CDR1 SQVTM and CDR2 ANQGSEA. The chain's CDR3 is CSVGFGEAFF. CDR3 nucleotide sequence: TGCAGCGTCGGTTTCGGGGAAGCTTTCTTT.

For the CDR3, the DNA is TGTGCCAGCAGTTTATCAGTGTCCGGCACAGATACGCAGTATTTT. Its translation: CASSLSVSGTDTQYF. The chain couples TRBV12-3 or TRBV12-4 to TRBJ2-3; D not resolved. The CDR3 covers 15 residues. Trimming took off 2 bases at V and 1 base at J, with 10 bases between the two ends.

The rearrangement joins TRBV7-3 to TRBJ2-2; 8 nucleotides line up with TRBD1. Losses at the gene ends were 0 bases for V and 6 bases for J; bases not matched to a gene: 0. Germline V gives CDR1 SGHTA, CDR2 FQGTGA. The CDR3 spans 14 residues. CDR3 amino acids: CASSLTGQAGELFF. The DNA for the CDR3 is TGTGCCAGCAGCTTAACGGGACAGGCCGGGGAGCTGTTTTTT.

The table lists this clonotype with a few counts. In nucleotides, the CDR3 is TGTGCCACCAGTGACTCCCTTAGGGGAGGGTATAGCAATCAGCCCCAGCATTTT. Translated: CATSDSLRGGYSNQPQHF. The chain combines TRBV24-1 with TRBJ1-5; D is perhaps TRBD1 (5 bases). V lost 4 bases and J lost 0, with 18 bases in between. The V gene's germline CDR1 is KGHDR and CDR2 SFDVKD. This CDR3 is built from 18 residues.

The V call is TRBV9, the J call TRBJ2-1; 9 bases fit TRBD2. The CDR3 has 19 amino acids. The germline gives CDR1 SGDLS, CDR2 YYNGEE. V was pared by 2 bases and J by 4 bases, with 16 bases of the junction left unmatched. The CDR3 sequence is CASSVGPSILAGSYNEQFF. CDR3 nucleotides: TGTGCCAGCAGCGTGGGCCCGTCTATTCTAGCGGGGTCTTACAATGAGCAGTTCTTC.

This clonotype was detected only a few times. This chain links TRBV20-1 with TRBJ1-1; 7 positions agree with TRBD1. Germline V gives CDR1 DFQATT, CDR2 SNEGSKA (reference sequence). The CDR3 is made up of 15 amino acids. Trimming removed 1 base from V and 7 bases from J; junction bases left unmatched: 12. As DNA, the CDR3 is TGCAGTGCTAGAGGAACCAACAGGGGACAATTTGAAGCTTTCTTT. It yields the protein CSARGTNRGQFEAFF.

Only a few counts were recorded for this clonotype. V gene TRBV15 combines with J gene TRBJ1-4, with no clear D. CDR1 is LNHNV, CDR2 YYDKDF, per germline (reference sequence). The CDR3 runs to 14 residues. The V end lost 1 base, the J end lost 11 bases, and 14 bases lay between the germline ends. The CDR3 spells CATSRGFVRDKLFF. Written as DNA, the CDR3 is TGTGCCACCAGCAGAGGGTTCGTACGGGATAAACTGTTTTTT.

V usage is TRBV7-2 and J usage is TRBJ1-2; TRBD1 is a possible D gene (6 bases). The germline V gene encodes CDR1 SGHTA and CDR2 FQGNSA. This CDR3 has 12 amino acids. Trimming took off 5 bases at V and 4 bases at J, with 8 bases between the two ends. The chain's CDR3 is CASSQGIYGYTF. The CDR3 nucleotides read TGTGCCAGCAGCCAGGGGATCTATGGCTACACCTTC.

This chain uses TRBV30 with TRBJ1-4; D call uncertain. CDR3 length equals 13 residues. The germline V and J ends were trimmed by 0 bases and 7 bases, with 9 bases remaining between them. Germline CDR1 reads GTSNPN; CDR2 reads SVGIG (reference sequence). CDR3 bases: TGTGCCTGGAGTGTGCCCACCCCTGAAAAACTGTTTTTT. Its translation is CAWSVPTPEKLFF.

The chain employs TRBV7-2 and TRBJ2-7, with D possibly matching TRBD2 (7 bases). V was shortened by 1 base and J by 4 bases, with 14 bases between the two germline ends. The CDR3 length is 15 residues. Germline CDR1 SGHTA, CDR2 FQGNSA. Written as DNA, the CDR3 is TGTGCCAGCAGCTTAGGGGGCGGGGGCGATTACGAGCAGTACTTC. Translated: CASSLGGGGDYEQYF. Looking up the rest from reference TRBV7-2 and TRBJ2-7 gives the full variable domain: GAGVSQSPSNKVTEKGKDVELRCDPISGHTALYWYRQSLGQGLEFLIYFQGNSAPDKSGLPSDRFSAERTGGSVSTLTIQRTQQEDSAVYLCASSLGGGGDYEQYFGPGTRLTVT.

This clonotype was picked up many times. The CDR3 reads CASSWTGQFTDTQYF. The CDR3 DNA reads TGCGCCAGCAGCTGGACAGGGCAGTTCACAGATACGCAGTATTTT. The chain has TRBV5-1 and TRBJ2-3; 8 nucleotides agree with TRBD1. This CDR3 comprises 15 residues. Per the germline V gene, CDR1 is SGHRS and CDR2 is YFSETQ. The trim removed 3 bases at V and 2 bases at J, leaving 5 bases unmatched.

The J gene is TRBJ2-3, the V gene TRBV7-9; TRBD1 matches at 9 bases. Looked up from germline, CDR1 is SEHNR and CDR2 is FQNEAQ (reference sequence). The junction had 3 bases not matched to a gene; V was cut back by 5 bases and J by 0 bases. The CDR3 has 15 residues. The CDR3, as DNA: TGTGCCAGCAGCCGCGGGACAGGGAGCACAGATACGCAGTATTTT. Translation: CASSRGTGSTDTQYF.

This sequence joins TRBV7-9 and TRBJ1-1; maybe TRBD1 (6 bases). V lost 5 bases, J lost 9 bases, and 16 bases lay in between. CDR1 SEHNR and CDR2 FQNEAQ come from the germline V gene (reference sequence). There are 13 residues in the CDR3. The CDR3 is CASSGRGGGKAFF. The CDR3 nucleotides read TGTGCCAGCAGCGGCAGGGGAGGAGGGAAAGCTTTCTTT.

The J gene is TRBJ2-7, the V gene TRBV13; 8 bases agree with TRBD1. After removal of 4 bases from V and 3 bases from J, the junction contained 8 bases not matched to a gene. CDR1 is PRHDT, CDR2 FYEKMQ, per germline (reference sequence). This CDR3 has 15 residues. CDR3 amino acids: CASSSEDGQGYEQYF. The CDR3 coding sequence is TGTGCCAGCAGCTCCGAGGATGGACAGGGCTACGAGCAGTACTTC.

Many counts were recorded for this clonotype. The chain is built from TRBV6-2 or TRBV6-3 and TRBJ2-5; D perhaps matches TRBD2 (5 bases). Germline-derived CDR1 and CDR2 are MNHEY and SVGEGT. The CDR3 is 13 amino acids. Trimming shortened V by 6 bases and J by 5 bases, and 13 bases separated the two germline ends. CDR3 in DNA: TGTGCCAGCAGACCGTGGACTGAGGAGACCCAGTACTTC. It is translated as CASRPWTEETQYF.

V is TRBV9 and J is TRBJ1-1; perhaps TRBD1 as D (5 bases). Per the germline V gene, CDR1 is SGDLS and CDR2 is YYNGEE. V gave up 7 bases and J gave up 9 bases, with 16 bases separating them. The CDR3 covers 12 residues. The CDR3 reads CASSTGHSKAFF. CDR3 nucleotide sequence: TGTGCCAGCTCCACAGGACACAGCAAAGCTTTCTTT.

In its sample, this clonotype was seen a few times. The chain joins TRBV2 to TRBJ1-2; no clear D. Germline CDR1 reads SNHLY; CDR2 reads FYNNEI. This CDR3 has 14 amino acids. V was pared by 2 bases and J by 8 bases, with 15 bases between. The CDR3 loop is CASSELGPSWGYTF. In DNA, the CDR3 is TGTGCCAGCAGTGAATTGGGTCCCAGCTGGGGCTACACCTTC.

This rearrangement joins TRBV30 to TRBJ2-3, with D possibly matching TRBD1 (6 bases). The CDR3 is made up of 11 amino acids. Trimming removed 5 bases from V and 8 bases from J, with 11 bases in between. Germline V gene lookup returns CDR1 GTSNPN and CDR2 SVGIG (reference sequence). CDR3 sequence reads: CAWGTSGTQYF. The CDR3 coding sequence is TGTGCCTGGGGGACAAGCGGTACGCAGTATTTT.

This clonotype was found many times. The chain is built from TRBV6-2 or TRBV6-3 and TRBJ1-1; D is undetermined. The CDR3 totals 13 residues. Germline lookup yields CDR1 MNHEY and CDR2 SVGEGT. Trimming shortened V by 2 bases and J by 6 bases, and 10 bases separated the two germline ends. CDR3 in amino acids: CASSYSDGPEAFF. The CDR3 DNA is TGTGCCAGCAGTTACAGTGATGGTCCTGAAGCTTTCTTT.

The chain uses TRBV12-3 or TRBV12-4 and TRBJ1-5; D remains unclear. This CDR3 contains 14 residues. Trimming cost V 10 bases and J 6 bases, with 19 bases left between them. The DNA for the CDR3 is TGTGCCACCAGCCCCAGGTTCGCCACTCAGCCCCAGCATTTT. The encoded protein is CATSPRFATQPQHF.

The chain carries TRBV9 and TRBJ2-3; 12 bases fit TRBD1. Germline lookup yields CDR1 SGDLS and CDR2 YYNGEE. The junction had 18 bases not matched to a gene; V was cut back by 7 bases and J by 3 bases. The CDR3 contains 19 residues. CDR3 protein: CASEKRFTGTGGLTDTQYF. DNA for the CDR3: TGTGCCAGCGAAAAGAGATTTACCGGGACAGGGGGCCTTACAGATACGCAGTATTTT.

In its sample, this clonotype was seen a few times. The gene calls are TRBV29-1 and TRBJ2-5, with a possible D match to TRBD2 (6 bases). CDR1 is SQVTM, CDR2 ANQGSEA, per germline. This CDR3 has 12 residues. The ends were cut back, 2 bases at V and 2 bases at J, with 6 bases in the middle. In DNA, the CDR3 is TGCAGCGTTGAACGGGGGCAAGAGACCCAGTACTTC. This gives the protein CSVERGQETQYF.

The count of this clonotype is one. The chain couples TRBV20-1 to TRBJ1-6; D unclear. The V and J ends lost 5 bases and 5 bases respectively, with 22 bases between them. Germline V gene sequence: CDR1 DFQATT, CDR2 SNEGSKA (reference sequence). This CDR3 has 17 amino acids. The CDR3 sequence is CSASKRSGSGNNSPLHF. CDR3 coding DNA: TGCAGTGCTTCCAAGAGGTCCGGGTCGGGGAATAATTCACCCCTCCACTTT.

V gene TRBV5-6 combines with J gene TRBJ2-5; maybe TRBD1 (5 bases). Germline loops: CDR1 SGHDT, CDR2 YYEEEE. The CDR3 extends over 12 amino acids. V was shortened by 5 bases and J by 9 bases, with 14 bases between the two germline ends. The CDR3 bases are TGTGCCAGCAGACGACAGCGAACGGCCCAGTACTTC. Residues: CASRRQRTAQYF. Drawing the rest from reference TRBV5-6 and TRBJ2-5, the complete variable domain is DAGVTQSPTHLIKTRGQQVTLRCSPKSGHDTVSWYQQALGQGPQFIFQYYEEEERQRGNFPDRFSGHQFPNYSSELNVNALLLGDSALYLCASRRQRTAQYFGPGTRLLVL.